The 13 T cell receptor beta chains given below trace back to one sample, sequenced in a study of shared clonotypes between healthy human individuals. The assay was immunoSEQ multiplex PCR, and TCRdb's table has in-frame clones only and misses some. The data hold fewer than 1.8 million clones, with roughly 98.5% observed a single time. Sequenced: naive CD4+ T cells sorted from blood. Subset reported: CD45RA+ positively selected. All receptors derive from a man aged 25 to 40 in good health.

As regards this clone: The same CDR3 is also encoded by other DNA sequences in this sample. CDR3 residues: CASSLERGLTYEQYF. CDR3 in DNA: TGTGCCAGCAGCTTAGAGAGGGGACTTACATACGAGCAGTACTTC. The rearrangement links TRBV7-2 to TRBJ2-7; perhaps TRBD2 as D (6 bases). The V and J ends lost 1 base and 4 bases respectively, with 14 bases between them. CDR1 is SGHTA, CDR2 FQGNSA, per germline. The CDR3 contains 15 residues.

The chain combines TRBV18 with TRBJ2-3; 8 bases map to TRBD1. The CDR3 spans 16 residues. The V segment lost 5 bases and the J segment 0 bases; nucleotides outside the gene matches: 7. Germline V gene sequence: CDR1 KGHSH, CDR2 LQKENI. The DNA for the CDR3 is TGTGCCAGCTCAGGCCAGGGGGCTACCAGCACAGATACGCAGTATTTT. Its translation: CASSGQGATSTDTQYF.

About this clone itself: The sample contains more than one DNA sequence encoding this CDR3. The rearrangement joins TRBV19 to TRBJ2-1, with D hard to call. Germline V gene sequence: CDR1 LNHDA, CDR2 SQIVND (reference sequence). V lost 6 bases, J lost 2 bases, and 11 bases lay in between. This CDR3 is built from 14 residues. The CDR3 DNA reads TGTGCCAGTAGATCCGGTAGGGCCTACAATGAGCAGTTCTTC. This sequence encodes CASRSGRAYNEQFF. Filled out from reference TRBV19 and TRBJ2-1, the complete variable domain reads DGGITQSPKYLFRKEGQNVTLSCEQNLNHDAMYWYRQDPGQGLRLIYYSQIVNDFQKGDIAEGYSVSREKKESFPLTVTSAQKNPTAFYLCASRSGRAYNEQFFGPGTRLTVL.

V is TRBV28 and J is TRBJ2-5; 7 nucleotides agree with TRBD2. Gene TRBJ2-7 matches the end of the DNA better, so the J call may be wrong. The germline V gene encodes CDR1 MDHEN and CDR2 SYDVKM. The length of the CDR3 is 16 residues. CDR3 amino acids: CASSTTAAGRSYEQYF. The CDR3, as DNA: TGTGCCAGCAGTACCACCGCAGCGGGGCGCTCCTACGAGCAGTACTTC.

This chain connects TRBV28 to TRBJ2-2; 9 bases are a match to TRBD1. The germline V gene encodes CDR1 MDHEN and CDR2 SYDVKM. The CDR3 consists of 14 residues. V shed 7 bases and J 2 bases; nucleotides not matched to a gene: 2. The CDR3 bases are TGTGCCAGCAAGGGACAGGGCAACACCGGGGAGCTGTTTTTT. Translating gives CASKGQGNTGELFF.

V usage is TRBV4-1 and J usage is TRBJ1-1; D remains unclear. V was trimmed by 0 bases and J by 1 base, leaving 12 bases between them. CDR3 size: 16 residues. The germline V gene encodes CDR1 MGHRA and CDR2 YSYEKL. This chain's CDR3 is CASSQDRLLPNTEAFF. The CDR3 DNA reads TGCGCCAGCAGCCAAGATAGGCTTTTGCCGAACACTGAAGCTTTCTTT.

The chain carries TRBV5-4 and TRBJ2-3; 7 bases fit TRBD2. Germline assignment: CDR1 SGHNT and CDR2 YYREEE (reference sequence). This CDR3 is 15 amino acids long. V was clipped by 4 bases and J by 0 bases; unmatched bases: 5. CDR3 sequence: CASSKSGESTDTQYF. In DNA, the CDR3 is TGTGCCAGCAGCAAAAGCGGGGAGAGCACAGATACGCAGTATTTT.

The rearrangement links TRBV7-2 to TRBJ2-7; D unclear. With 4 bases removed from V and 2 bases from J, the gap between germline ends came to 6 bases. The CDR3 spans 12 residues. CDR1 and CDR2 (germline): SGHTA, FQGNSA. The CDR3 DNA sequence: TGTGCCAGCAGCTCTGCTCCCTACGAGCAGTACTTC. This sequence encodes CASSSAPYEQYF.

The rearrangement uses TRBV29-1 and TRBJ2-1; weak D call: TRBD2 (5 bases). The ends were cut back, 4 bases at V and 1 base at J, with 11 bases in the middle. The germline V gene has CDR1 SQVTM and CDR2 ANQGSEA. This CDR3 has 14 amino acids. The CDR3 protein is CSVGGRGSYNEQFF. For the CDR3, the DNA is TGCAGCGTTGGGGGAAGAGGGTCCTACAATGAGCAGTTCTTC.

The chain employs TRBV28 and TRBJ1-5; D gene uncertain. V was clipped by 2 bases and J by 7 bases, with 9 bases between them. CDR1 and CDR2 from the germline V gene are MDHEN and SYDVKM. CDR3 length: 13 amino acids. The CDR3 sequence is CASSLEGQQPQHF. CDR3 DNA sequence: TGTGCCAGCAGTTTAGAGGGCCAACAGCCCCAGCATTTT.

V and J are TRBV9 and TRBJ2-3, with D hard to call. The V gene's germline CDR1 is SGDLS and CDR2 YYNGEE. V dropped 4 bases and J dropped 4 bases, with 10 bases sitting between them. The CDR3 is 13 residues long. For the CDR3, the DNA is TGTGCCAGCAGCCTATCGGGCGCAGATACGCAGTATTTT. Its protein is CASSLSGADTQYF.

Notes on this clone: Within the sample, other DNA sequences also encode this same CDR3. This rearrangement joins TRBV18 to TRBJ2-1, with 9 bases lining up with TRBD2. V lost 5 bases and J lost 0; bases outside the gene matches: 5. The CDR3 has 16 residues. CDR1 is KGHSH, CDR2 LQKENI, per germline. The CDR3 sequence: CASSSLSGSSYNEQFF. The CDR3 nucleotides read TGTGCCAGCTCATCTCTTAGCGGGAGCTCCTACAATGAGCAGTTCTTC. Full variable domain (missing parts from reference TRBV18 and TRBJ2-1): NAGVMQNPRHLVRRRGQEARLRCSPMKGHSHVYWYRQLPEEGLKFMVYLQKENIIDESGMPKERFSAEFPKEGPSILRIQQVVRGDSAAYFCASSSLSGSSYNEQFFGPGTRLTVL.

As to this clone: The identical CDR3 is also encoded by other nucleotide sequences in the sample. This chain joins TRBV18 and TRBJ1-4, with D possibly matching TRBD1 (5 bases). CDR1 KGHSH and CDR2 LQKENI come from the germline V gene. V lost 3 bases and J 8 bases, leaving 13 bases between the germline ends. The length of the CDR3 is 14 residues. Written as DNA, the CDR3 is TGTGCCAGCTCACCTCAGGGAAGGGACGAAAAACTGTTTTTT. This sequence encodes CASSPQGRDEKLFF.